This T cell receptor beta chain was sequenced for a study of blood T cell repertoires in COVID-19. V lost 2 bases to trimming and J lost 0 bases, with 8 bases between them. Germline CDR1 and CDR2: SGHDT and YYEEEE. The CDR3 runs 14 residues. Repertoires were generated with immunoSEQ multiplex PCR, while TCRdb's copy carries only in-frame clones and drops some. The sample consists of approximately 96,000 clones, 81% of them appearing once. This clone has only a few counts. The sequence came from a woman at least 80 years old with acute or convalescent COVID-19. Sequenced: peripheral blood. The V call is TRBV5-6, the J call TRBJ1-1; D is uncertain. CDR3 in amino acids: CASSFWQMNTEAFF. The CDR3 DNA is TGTGCCAGCAGCTTTTGGCAGATGAACACTGAAGCTTTCTTT.